A selection of T cell receptor beta chains follows, all from one sample in a study of beta chain features in type 1 diabetes. Method: immunoSEQ multiplex PCR; TCRdb's copy keeps in-frame clones and lacks some. Here the sample spans 250,000 to 350,000 clones, more than 13% being singletons. The specimen sequenced was naive CD4+ T cells from blood. These receptors were obtained from a man aged 25 to 40 with type 1 diabetes. Each CDR3 is given with its conserved first and last residue. The D gene is left open where the match is weak. Clone size is given for some rows only: seen once, a few or many times, or a class if the clone is expanded.

TRBV5-4	TRBJ2-3	few	.	TGTGCCAGCAGCTTGCGGACAGGCACAGATACGCAGTATTTT	CASSLRTGTDTQYF
TRBV28	TRBJ2-2	.	.	TGTGCCAGCACCTTAAATACGAACACCGGGGAGCTGTTTTTT	CASTLNTNTGELFF
TRBV30	TRBJ2-3	.	.	TGTTGCTGGGGGGTCACAGATACGCAGTATTTT	CCWGVTDTQYF
TRBV5-4	TRBJ2-5	.	TRBD2	TGTGCCAGCAGCTTGACTAGCGGGACGGGTTTGGAGACCCAGTACTTC	CASSLTSGTGLETQYF
TRBV9	TRBJ2-3	.	.	TGTGCCAGCAGCTCCCAAGGTTCGGGGAGCGATACGCAGTATTTT	CASSSQGSGSDTQYF
TRBV20-1	TRBJ2-1	.	.	TGCAGTGCTCGCCCGGGTTATGAGCAGTTCTTC	CSARPGYEQFF
TRBV20-1	TRBJ2-7	few	.	TGCAGTGCAACCTCCTACTACGAGCAGTACTTC	CSATSYYEQYF
TRBV29-1	TRBJ2-3	few	TRBD2	TGCAGCGTAAGCGGGAGGGAAACAGATACGCAGTATTTT	CSVSGRETDTQYF
TRBV5-1	TRBJ2-7	few	.	TGCGCCAGCTATCGGGAGCCATCCTACGAGCAGTACTTC	CASYREPSYEQYF
TRBV5-1	TRBJ2-7	.	.	TGCGCCAGCAGCCGAGACAACTCCTACGAGCAGTACTTC	CASSRDNSYEQYF
TRBV11-2	TRBJ2-7	few	.	TGTGCCAGCAGCTTCTTAGCGTCCTACGAGCAGTACTTC	CASSFLASYEQYF
TRBV7-2	TRBJ2-1	few	TRBD1	TGTGCCAGCAGCCGAGACCCCGACAGGGGTTCCTACAATGAGCAGTTCTTC	CASSRDPDRGSYNEQFF
TRBV7-2	TRBJ2-7	few	TRBD2	TGTGCCAGCAGCGGTCCCCGCTGGACTAGCGGTACCTACGAGCAGTACTTC	CASSGPRWTSGTYEQYF
TRBV30	TRBJ1-1	few	TRBD1	TGTGCCTGGAGTGTCGCCCGAACAGGGGCGAGTACTGAAGCTTTCTTT	CAWSVARTGASTEAFF
TRBV19	TRBJ1-1	.	.	TGTGCCAGTAGTGGCAGGGAGGGCACTGAAGCTTTCTTT	CASSGREGTEAFF
TRBV11-2	TRBJ2-5	.	TRBD2	TGTGCCAGCAGCTCCGGGGGGACGGAGACCCAGTACTTC	CASSSGGTETQYF
TRBV28	TRBJ2-7	.	TRBD2	TGTGCCAGCAGTCTAGCGGGGTGGGAGCAGTACTTC	CASSLAGWEQYF
TRBV27	TRBJ1-4	.	.	TGTGCCAGCAGGGGTTGGACAGCTAATGAAAAACTGTTTTTT	CASRGWTANEKLFF
TRBV25-1	TRBJ1-3	.	TRBD1	TGTGCCAGCAGGGACAGGAGCTCTGGAAACACCATATATTTT	CASRDRSSGNTIYF
TRBV7-2	TRBJ1-3	.	.	TGTGCCAGCAGCATACCCAGGAACACCATATATTTT	CASSIPRNTIYF
TRBV28	TRBJ2-3	few	TRBD1	TGTGCCAGCAGTTTATACAGCGCAGGGGGCAGGGATACGCAGTATTTT	CASSLYSAGGRDTQYF
TRBV10-2	TRBJ2-7	.	.	TGCGCCAGCAGTGAGTCGGTTGGGGGCCTGTACTTC	CASSESVGGLYF
TRBV6-5	TRBJ1-2	few	TRBD1	TGTGCCAGCAGCCATAGGGGACAGTTCAATGGCTACACCTTC	CASSHRGQFNGYTF
TRBV19	TRBJ1-5	.	.	TGTGCCAGTAGGCGGACATCTACTACCAACCCGCCCCAGCATTTT	CASRRTSTTNPPQHF
TRBV4-3	TRBJ1-2	few	.	TGCGCCAGCAGCCTCGGACGGGAATATGGCTACACCTTC	CASSLGREYGYTF
TRBV19	TRBJ2-5	few	TRBD2	TGTGCCAGCAACCAAAGGACGGGGGGGGAGACCCAGTACTTC	CASNQRTGGETQYF
TRBV5-1	TRBJ2-2	few	TRBD1	TGCGCCAGCAGCTTGGGAGGGACAGTGAACACCGGGGAGCTGTTTTTT	CASSLGGTVNTGELFF
TRBV25-1	TRBJ1-2	few	.	TGTGCCAGCAGTGAAAGGACAGATCCGGGATATGGCTACACCTTC	CASSERTDPGYGYTF
TRBV4-2	TRBJ1-2	.	.	TGTGCCAGCAGACCCAGTGCAGGGTTAGCTAACTATGGCTACACCTTC	CASRPSAGLANYGYTF
TRBV16	TRBJ2-7	.	TRBD2	TGTGCCAGCAGCCAATCAAGGTGGGAGGGCCTTCTGGAGCAGTACTTC	CASSQSRWEGLLEQYF
TRBV7-9	TRBJ2-5	.	TRBD1	TGTGCCAGCAGCTTAGGGACAGGGAACCAACAAGAGACCCAGTACTTC	CASSLGTGNQQETQYF
TRBV5-1	TRBJ2-3	.	.	TGCGCCAGCAGCTTGATCCCTACAGATACGCAGTATTTT	CASSLIPTDTQYF
TRBV28	TRBJ2-3	few	.	TGTGCCAGCAGTTTCAACGGAGGAGGGGCAGATACGCAGTATTTT	CASSFNGGGADTQYF
TRBV4-3	TRBJ2-2	.	.	TGCGCCAGCAGCCAAGTCGGCACCGGGGAGCTGTTTTTT	CASSQVGTGELFF
TRBV19	TRBJ2-7	few	TRBD2	TGTGCCAGTAAAGCAGACGGGACTAGCGCAGGGGAGCAGTACTTC	CASKADGTSAGEQYF
TRBV28	TRBJ2-3	.	TRBD2	TGTGCCAGCAGGACGGCCGGGACTACCACAGATACGCAGTATTTT	CASRTAGTTTDTQYF
TRBV7-9	TRBJ2-5	few	.	TGTGCCAGCAGCTTAGCCAGGCAAGAGACCCAGTACTTC	CASSLARQETQYF
TRBV29-1	TRBJ2-1	few	TRBD2	TGCAGCGTTGACCAAGGGACTAGTGGGTCGGAGTTCTTC	CSVDQGTSGSEFF
TRBV29-1	TRBJ2-7	.	.	TGCAGCGTTGAAAGGGGGGGTTCCTCCTACGAGCAGTACTTC	CSVERGGSSYEQYF
TRBV19	TRBJ2-1	.	.	TGTGCCAGTAGCCCAGCATTCGGGGGAACATCCTACAATGAGCAGTTCTTC	CASSPAFGGTSYNEQFF
TRBV12-5	TRBJ2-5	.	.	TGTGCTAGTCAGGGCCAGCTCCAAGAGACCCAGTACTTC	CASQGQLQETQYF
TRBV5-4	TRBJ1-1	.	.	TGTGCCAGCAGCTTGCAGGGGTACGTGAACACTGAAGCTTTCTTT	CASSLQGYVNTEAFF
TRBV30	TRBJ1-1	few	.	TGTGCCTGGAGTTCAGGCACTGAAGCTTTCTTT	CAWSSGTEAFF
TRBV4-3	TRBJ2-5	.	TRBD2	TGCGCCAGCAGCCCGGGACTAGCGGTGACACAAGAGACCCAGTACTTC	CASSPGLAVTQETQYF
TRBV18	TRBJ1-2	few	TRBD1	TGTGCCAGCTCACCCCAGGACAGGGGGCCGGGCTACACCTTC	CASSPQDRGPGYTF